This paragraph covers one T cell receptor (beta chain) sequence. This sample is drawn from a study of cytomegalovirus exposure and HLA in healthy donors. A multiplex PCR was run with 60 Vbeta primers and 13 Jbeta primers. Sequenced by immunoSEQ multiplex PCR; TCRdb stores in-frame clones only, minus some. Of roughly 190,000 clones detected, around 75% appear once; the ten largest clones hold approximately 6.3%. Germline V gene data show CDR1 as WSHSY and CDR2 as SAAADI. Trimming at V came to 4 bases and at J to 1 base, leaving 1 base not matched to a gene. The CDR3 is 16 amino acids. The chain employs TRBV10-2 and TRBJ2-3, with 14 bases that match TRBD2. Sequences were obtained from PBMCs. The TCR was taken from a man aged 35-49 years in good health and CMV-seropositive. Here the CDR3 DNA reads TGCGCCAGCAGTGCGGGACTAGCGGGGGGCACAGATACGCAGTATTTT. This sequence encodes CASSAGLAGGTDTQYF.